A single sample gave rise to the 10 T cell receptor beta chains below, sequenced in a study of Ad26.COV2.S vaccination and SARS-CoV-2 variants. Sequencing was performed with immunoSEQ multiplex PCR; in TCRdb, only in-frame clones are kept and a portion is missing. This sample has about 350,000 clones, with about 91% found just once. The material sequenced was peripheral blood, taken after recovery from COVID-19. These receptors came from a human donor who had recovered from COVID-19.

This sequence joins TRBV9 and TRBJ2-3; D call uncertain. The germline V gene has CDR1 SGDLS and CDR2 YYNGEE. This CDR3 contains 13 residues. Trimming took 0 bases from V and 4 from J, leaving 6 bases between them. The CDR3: CASSVERADTQYF. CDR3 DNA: TGTGCCAGCAGCGTAGAAAGGGCAGATACGCAGTATTTT.

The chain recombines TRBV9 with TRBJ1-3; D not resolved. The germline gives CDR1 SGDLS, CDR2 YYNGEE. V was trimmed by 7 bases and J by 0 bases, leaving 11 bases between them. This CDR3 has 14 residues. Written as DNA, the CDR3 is TGTGCCAGCTCCCCAGGCCCCTCTGGAAACACCATATATTTT. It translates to CASSPGPSGNTIYF. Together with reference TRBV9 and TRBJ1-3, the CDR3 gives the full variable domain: DSGVTQTPKHLITATGQRVTLRCSPRSGDLSVYWYQQSLDQGLQFLIQYYNGEERAKGNILERFSAQQFPDLHSELNLSSLELGDSALYFCASSPGPSGNTIYFGEGSWLTVV.

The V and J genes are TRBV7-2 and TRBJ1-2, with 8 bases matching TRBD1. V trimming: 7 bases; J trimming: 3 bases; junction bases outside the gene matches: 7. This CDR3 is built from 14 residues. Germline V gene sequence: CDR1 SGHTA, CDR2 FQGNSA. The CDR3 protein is CASIRTGLDYGYTF. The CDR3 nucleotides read TGTGCCAGCATCCGGACAGGGCTTGACTATGGCTACACCTTC.

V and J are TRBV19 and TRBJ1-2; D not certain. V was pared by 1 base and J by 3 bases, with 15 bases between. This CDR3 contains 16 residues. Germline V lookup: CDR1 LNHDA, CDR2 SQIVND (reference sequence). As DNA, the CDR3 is TGTGCCAGTAGTATAGGGCCTTCCGAAAACTACTATGGCTACACCTTC. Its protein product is CASSIGPSENYYGYTF.

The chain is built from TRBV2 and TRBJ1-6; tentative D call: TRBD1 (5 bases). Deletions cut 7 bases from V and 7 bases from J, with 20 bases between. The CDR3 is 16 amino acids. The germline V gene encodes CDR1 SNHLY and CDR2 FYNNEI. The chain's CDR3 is CASTERGGEGNSPLHF. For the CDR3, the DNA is TGTGCCAGCACCGAGAGGGGTGGTGAGGGAAATTCACCCCTCCACTTT.

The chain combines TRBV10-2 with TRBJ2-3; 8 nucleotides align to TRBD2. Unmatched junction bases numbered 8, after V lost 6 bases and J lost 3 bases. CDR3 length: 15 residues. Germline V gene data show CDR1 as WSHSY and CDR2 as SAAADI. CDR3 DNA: TGCGCCAGCAGGCGAGCGGGGGTGAGAACAGATACGCAGTATTTT. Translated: CASRRAGVRTDTQYF.

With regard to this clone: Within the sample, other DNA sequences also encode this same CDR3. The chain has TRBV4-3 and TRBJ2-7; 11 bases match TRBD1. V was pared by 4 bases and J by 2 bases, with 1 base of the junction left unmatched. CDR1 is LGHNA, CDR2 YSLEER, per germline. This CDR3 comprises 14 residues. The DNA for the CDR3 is TGCGCCAGCAGCCCGGACAGGGGGCCCTACGAGCAGTACTTC. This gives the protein CASSPDRGPYEQYF.

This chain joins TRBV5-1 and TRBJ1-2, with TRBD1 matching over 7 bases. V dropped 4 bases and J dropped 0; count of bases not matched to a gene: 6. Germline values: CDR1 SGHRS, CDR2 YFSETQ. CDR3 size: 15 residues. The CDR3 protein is CASSTTGQSNYGYTF. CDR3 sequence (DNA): TGCGCCAGCAGCACGACGGGACAGTCTAACTATGGCTACACCTTC.

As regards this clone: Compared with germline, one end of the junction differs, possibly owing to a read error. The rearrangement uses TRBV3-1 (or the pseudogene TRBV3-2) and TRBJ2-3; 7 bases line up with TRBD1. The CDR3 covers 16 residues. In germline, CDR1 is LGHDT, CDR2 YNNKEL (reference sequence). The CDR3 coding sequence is TGTGCCAGCAACCAAGATCAAACAGGGGCGAGAGATACGCAGTATTTT. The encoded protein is CASNQDQTGARDTQYF.

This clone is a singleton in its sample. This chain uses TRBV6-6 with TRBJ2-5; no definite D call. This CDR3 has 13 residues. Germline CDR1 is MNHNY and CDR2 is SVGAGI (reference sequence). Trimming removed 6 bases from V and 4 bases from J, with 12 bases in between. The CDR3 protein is CASSNLIRETQYF. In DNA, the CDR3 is TGTGCCAGCAGCAACCTAATCCGAGAGACCCAGTACTTC.